Listed here are 9 T cell receptor beta chains from one sample, sequenced in a study of early T cells in non-severe SARS-CoV-2 infection. TCRdb reprocessed the 5' RACE reads via MiXCR and lists one record per CDR3 protein. The sample lists about 54,000 distinct CDR3 sequences, more than 6.5% occurring once. This specimen was whole blood, taken at baseline. The receptors originated from an adult who was a healthcare worker with PCR-confirmed SARS-CoV-2 infection or an uninfected control (not recorded which).

The sample holds a few counts of this clonotype. V and J are TRBV18 and TRBJ2-5, with 9 nucleotides matching TRBD2. The length of the CDR3 is 17 residues. Germline CDR1 reads KGHSH; CDR2 reads LQKENI. With V trimmed by 1 base and J by 4 bases, 10 bases remained unmatched. For the CDR3, the DNA is TGTGCCAGCTCACCACAAAGGGAAGTTAGCGGGAGAGAGACCCAGTACTTC. Residues: CASSPQREVSGRETQYF.

This clonotype has a count of ten or more. V is TRBV2 and J is TRBJ2-1; 13 nucleotides agree with TRBD2. V trimming: 5 bases; J trimming: 7 bases; junction bases outside the gene matches: 8. CDR1 is SNHLY and CDR2 is FYNNEI in the germline V gene. The CDR3 contains 16 residues. Here the CDR3 DNA reads TGTGCCAGCAGTCCAAAGGGGGGACTAGCGGGAAATGAGCAGTTCTTC. This sequence encodes CASSPKGGLAGNEQFF.

This clonotype occurred many times. The V gene is TRBV6-5, the J gene TRBJ1-5; D unresolved. The length of the CDR3 is 10 residues. The germline CDR1 and CDR2 sequences are MNHEY and SVGAGI. Trimming removed 8 bases from V and 9 bases from J, with 8 bases in between. DNA for the CDR3: TGTGCCAGCGGGAATAGGCCCCAGCATTTT. Protein product: CASGNRPQHF.

The rearrangement uses TRBV28 and TRBJ2-6, with D maybe TRBD2 (6 bases). Trimming left V 5 bases short and J 0 bases short, with 17 bases between. This CDR3 has 18 residues. The germline V gene encodes CDR1 MDHEN and CDR2 SYDVKM. CDR3 nucleotide sequence: TGTGCCAGCAGTCGCCTAACGGGGGTTATCTCTGGGGCCAACGTCCTGACTTTC. This translates into CASSRLTGVISGANVLTF.

This clonotype has a handful of counts. This sequence joins TRBV7-8 and TRBJ1-5; D remains unclear. CDR1 is SGHVS and CDR2 is FQNEAQ in the germline V gene. The CDR3 loop spans 14 amino acids. V was shortened by 6 bases and J by 7 bases, with 16 bases between the two germline ends. The CDR3 loop is CASRKVGKGQPQHF. CDR3 nucleotides: TGTGCCAGCAGGAAGGTGGGCAAAGGCCAGCCCCAGCATTTT.

In this sample, this clonotype turned up many times. V usage is TRBV6-5 and J usage is TRBJ2-4; D uncertain. V was cut by 2 bases and J by 0 bases, with 11 bases left in between. Germline V gives CDR1 MNHEY, CDR2 SVGAGI. There are 16 residues in the CDR3. The CDR3 nucleotides are TGTGCCAGCAGTTACGATTTGGCCGCAGCCAAAAACATTCAGTACTTC. Translated: CASSYDLAAAKNIQYF.

This clonotype was detected a few times. This chain links TRBV6-2 or TRBV6-3 with TRBJ2-5; TRBD1 matches at 7 bases. Germline-derived CDR1 and CDR2 are MNHEY and SVGEGT. The CDR3 runs to 16 residues. The junction had 8 bases not matched to a gene; V was cut back by 0 bases and J by 4 bases. The CDR3 region has the DNA TGTGCCAGCAGTTACTCGACCTTCGGGACAGCAGAGACCCAGTACTTC. This codes for CASSYSTFGTAETQYF.

This clonotype was counted between two and nine times. The chain has TRBV29-1 and TRBJ1-2; 7 bases agree with TRBD1. V gave up 7 bases and J gave up 4 bases; unmatched junction bases: 12. Germline V gene data show CDR1 as SQVTM and CDR2 as ANQGSEA. This CDR3 region has 14 residues. CDR3 residues: CSAPLTGTSYGYTF. The CDR3 coding sequence is TGCAGCGCACCTTTGACAGGGACGAGCTATGGCTACACCTTC.

In its sample, this clonotype was seen many times. The chain combines TRBV20-1 with TRBJ2-4, with 7 nucleotides matching TRBD1. This CDR3 is built from 13 residues. The V and J ends lost 6 bases and 9 bases, in that order; junction bases with no gene match: 11. In germline, CDR1 is DFQATT, CDR2 SNEGSKA (reference sequence). CDR3 nucleotides: TGCAGTGCCTTCCCCGACAGGGATAGCATTCAGTACTTC. It is translated as CSAFPDRDSIQYF.